This T cell receptor (beta chain) came from a study of shared clonotypes between healthy human individuals. Overall study findings and caveats: Genetic and exposure-history diversity was limited by the small donor number. Despite large depth, sorted-subset datasets appeared incompletely sequenced.

Generated by immunoSEQ multiplex PCR, the TCRdb table keeps only in-frame clones and is missing some. The sample consists of 2 million to 2.5 million clones, just over 90% of them appearing once. Naive CD8 isolation took CD45RO-negative cells positively selected for CCR7 and excluded terminally differentiated effector memory CD45RA+ cells. Remarks on this clone: The antigen remains undetermined.

The CDR3 contains 17 residues. The receptor was isolated from a man aged 18 to 30 in good health. Some clones in this sample may be carry-over from other donors' samples. This chain uses TRBV21-1 with TRBJ1-5; TRBD1 is the table's D call and was not checked against the DNA. TRBV21-1 is a known pseudogene. Specimen: naive CD8+ T cells from PBMCs. The CDR3 sequence: CASSDKKGTGFNQPQHF. The DNA of the CDR3 is TGTGCCAGCAGCGACAAAAAGGGGACAGGGTTTAATCAGCCCCAGCATTTT.